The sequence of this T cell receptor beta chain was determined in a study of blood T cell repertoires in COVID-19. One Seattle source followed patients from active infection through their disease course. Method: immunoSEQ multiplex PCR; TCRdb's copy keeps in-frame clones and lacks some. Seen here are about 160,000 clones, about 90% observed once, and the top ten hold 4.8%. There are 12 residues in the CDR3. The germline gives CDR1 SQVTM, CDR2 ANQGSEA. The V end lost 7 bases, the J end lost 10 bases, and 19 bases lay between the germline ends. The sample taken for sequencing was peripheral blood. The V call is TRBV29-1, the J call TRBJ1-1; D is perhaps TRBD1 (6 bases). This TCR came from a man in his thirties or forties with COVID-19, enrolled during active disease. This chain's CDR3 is CSAADSRAGAFF. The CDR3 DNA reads TGCAGCGCCGCGGACAGTCGGGCGGGAGCTTTCTTT.